These T cell receptor beta chains were read from a single sample in a study of blood T cell repertoires in COVID-19. Libraries were prepared by immunoSEQ multiplex PCR; TCRdb keeps only in-frame clonotypes and omits some of them. The data contain roughly 200,000 clones, 85% of them seen just once; the ten biggest clones take up roughly 20%. The sequenced sample consisted of PBMCs or T cells enriched from blood (not recorded which). These receptors were collected from a man aged 35-49 years who had recovered from COVID-19. CDR3s include the opening cysteine and the closing phenylalanine or tryptophan. The D gene is left open where the match is weak. The size entry is marked missing in some rows and otherwise reads once, few, many or a size class.

cdr3_aa: CSARGRPSTDTQYF; cdr3_nt: TGCAGCGCGAGGGGGAGACCAAGCACAGATACGCAGTATTTT; clone_size: -; d_call: -; j_call: TRBJ2-3; v_call: TRBV29-1
cdr3_aa: CASSLKYRFFTSNQPQHF; cdr3_nt: TGTGCCAGCAGTCTCAAGTACAGGTTTTTTACTAGCAATCAGCCCCAGCATTTT; clone_size: -; d_call: -; j_call: TRBJ1-5; v_call: TRBV28
cdr3_aa: CASSVDPGQGEAFF; cdr3_nt: TGTGCCAGCAGCGTAGACCCGGGCCAGGGTGAAGCTTTCTTT; clone_size: -; d_call: -; j_call: TRBJ1-1; v_call: TRBV9
cdr3_aa: CASSLTGGHNEQFF; cdr3_nt: TGTGCCAGCAGCTTAACAGGGGGCCACAATGAGCAGTTCTTC; clone_size: -; d_call: TRBD1; j_call: TRBJ2-1; v_call: TRBV7-3
cdr3_aa: CASRSTFTEAFF; cdr3_nt: TGTGCCAGCAGGTCTACCTTCACTGAAGCTTTCTTT; clone_size: -; d_call: -; j_call: TRBJ1-1; v_call: TRBV7-3
cdr3_aa: CATTDWSAPGRYQETQYF; cdr3_nt: TGTGCCACCACGGATTGGTCTGCCCCCGGGAGGTACCAAGAGACCCAGTACTTC; clone_size: -; d_call: TRBD2; j_call: TRBJ2-5; v_call: TRBV25-1
cdr3_aa: CASRNLQGGQETQYF; cdr3_nt: TGTGCCAGCAGGAATCTACAAGGGGGACAAGAGACCCAGTACTTC; clone_size: -; d_call: -; j_call: TRBJ2-5; v_call: TRBV27
cdr3_aa: CASSLDRVGTQYF; cdr3_nt: TGTGCCAGCAGCTTAGACAGGGTTGGGACCCAGTACTTC; clone_size: -; d_call: -; j_call: TRBJ2-5; v_call: TRBV7-8
cdr3_aa: CASSIASGAGNEQFF; cdr3_nt: TGTGCCAGCAGCATCGCTAGCGGAGCGGGCAATGAGCAGTTCTTC; clone_size: -; d_call: TRBD2; j_call: TRBJ2-1; v_call: TRBV9
cdr3_aa: CASSQGSYRAHEQFF; cdr3_nt: TGTGCCAGCAGCCAAGGGTCGTACAGGGCCCATGAGCAGTTCTTC; clone_size: -; d_call: -; j_call: TRBJ2-1; v_call: TRBV14
cdr3_aa: CASSLASGSVNF; cdr3_nt: TGTGCCAGCAGCTTGGCTAGCGGGAGCGTCAACTTC; clone_size: -; d_call: TRBD2; j_call: TRBJ2-7; v_call: TRBV5-4
cdr3_aa: CSASWQGDIQYF; cdr3_nt: TGCAGTGCTAGTTGGCAGGGGGACATTCAGTACTTC; clone_size: -; d_call: TRBD1; j_call: TRBJ2-4; v_call: TRBV20-1
cdr3_aa: CASSERQGEAFF; cdr3_nt: TGTGCCAGCAGTGAAAGGCAGGGTGAAGCTTTCTTT; clone_size: -; d_call: -; j_call: TRBJ1-1; v_call: TRBV6-1
cdr3_aa: CASSPRTPGTGPTNEKLFF; cdr3_nt: TGTGCCAGCAGCCCCAGGACTCCCGGGACAGGACCAACTAATGAAAAACTGTTTTTT; clone_size: -; d_call: TRBD1; j_call: TRBJ1-4; v_call: TRBV11-2
cdr3_aa: CASSSDRDSYNSPLHF; cdr3_nt: TGTGCCAGCAGTTCGGACCGGGACAGCTATAATTCACCCCTCCACTTT; clone_size: few; d_call: TRBD1; j_call: TRBJ1-6; v_call: TRBV6-2/TRBV6-3
cdr3_aa: CASSGTDGSNQPQHF; cdr3_nt: TGTGCCAGCAGTGGGACAGACGGAAGCAATCAGCCCCAGCATTTT; clone_size: -; d_call: -; j_call: TRBJ1-5; v_call: TRBV2